The entry that follows covers one T cell receptor beta chain sequence. The antigen remains undetermined. This CDR3 has 12 residues. From germline, CDR1 is SGHRS and CDR2 YFSETQ. V was cut by 7 bases and J by 4 bases, with 11 bases left in between. The record originates from a study of shared clonotypes between healthy human individuals. Sequencing used immunoSEQ multiplex PCR; TCRdb keeps in-frame clones, though not all of them. The repertoire holds roughly 500,000 clones, with approximately 94% as singletons. Findings of the study overall: Non-shared clonotypes displayed generation probabilities falling below those of clonotypes present in all four donors.

The TCR originated in a woman in her 30s in good health. Sample: naive CD4+ T cells sorted from blood. The subset is: CD45RA+ positively selected. The chain employs TRBV5-1 and TRBJ1-2, with a weak D call TRBD1 (5 bases). CDR3 sequence: CASGGTAYGYTF. The CDR3 region has the DNA TGCGCCAGCGGGGGTACTGCCTATGGCTACACCTTC.